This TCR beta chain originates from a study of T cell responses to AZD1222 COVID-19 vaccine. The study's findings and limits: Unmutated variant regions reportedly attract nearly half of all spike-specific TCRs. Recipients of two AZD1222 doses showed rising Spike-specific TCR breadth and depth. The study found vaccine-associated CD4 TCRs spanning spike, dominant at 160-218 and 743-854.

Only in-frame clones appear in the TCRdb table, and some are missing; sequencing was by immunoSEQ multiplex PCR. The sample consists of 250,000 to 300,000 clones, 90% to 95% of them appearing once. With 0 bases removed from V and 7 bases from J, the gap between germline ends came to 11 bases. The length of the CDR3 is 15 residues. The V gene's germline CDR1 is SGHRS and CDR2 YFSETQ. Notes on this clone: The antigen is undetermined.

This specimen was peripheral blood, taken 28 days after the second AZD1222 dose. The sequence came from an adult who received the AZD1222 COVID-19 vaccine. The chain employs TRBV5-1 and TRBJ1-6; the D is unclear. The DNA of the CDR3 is TGCGCCAGCAGCTTGGGACGATCTGGGAATTCACCCCTCCACTTT. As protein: CASSLGRSGNSPLHF.